The sequence of this TCR beta chain was determined in a study of T cell responses to AZD1222 COVID-19 vaccine. The germline V and J ends were trimmed by 4 bases and 2 bases, with 8 bases remaining between them. The CDR3 runs to 13 residues. CDR1 is LGHNA, CDR2 YNFKEQ, per germline. Produced via immunoSEQ multiplex PCR; TCRdb's table is partial and in-frame only. The sample consists of tens of thousands of clones, roughly 93% of them appearing once. The sequence came from an adult in good health. V usage is TRBV4-2 and J usage is TRBJ1-2, with D unresolved. The sample consisted of peripheral blood, taken on day 0 of AZD1222 vaccination. In DNA, the CDR3 is TGTGCCAGCAGCCCCCGCCAGAACTATGGCTACACCTTC. Translation: CASSPRQNYGYTF.